Reported below is one TCR beta chain. The antigen remains unidentified. This may be a read error, as it is one base from a much larger clone. These data originate in a study of T-cell reconstitution after alpha-beta-depleted transplantation in children. Preparing the TCRbeta library involved the use of unique molecular identifiers. TCRdb re-derived calls from the PCR reads in MiXCR, one entry per CDR3 protein. This sample yields 90,000 to 100,000 distinct CDR3 sequences, of which less than 25% are seen a single time; over 20% belongs to the top ten. The CDR3 is 16 residues long. The germline CDR1 and CDR2 sequences are SGHRS and YFSETQ. Broader study findings: Some patients' high day-60 TCRbeta diversity was traced to surviving recipient T cells and thymic progenitors. Alpha-beta T cells about two months after transplant reportedly derived from several hundred expanded graft clones. Once a year had passed after transplant, T-cell counts and diversity came mostly from newly produced T cells.

The J gene is TRBJ1-2, the V gene TRBV5-1; the D is unclear. Sequencing used PBMCs, obtained before TCRalphabeta/CD19-depleted stem cell transplant. The receptor was isolated from a boy younger than 10 with acute lymphoblastic leukemia, due to receive a stem cell transplant. In DNA, the CDR3 is TGCGCCAGCAGCTTGAAGTCAAGGGATGGGAACTATGGCTACCCCTTC. This sequence encodes CASSLKSRDGNYGYPF.